This T cell receptor (beta chain) appears in the sequencing data of a study of graft-versus-host responses after intestinal transplantation. Profiled with immunoSEQ multiplex PCR; TCRdb holds only in-frame clones, not every one. In the table there are approximately 89,000 clones, 90% of which are singletons. This receptor was taken from a human patient who received an intestinal transplant, so some T cells may come from the graft donor. Sequenced here: PBMCs, sampled about 440 days after intestinal transplant.

This CDR3 reads CASSSLDLGTQYF. In DNA, the CDR3 is TGCGCCAGCAGCTCACTAGATTTGGGTACGCAGTATTTT. The rearrangement uses TRBV10-2 and TRBJ2-3; D is possibly TRBD2 (5 bases). This CDR3 spans 13 amino acids. Trimming took off 6 bases at V and 8 bases at J, with 15 bases between the two ends. Germline V gene lookup returns CDR1 WSHSY and CDR2 SAAADI.